This T cell receptor (beta chain) came from a study of T cell responses to AZD1222 COVID-19 vaccine. Study results and limitations: Donors were chiefly white British, with a greater number of females, and clonal diversity was perhaps underestimated. When two AZD1222 doses had been given, Spike-specific TCR breadth and depth rose.

TCRdb's table, derived via immunoSEQ multiplex PCR, lists solely in-frame clones and lacks some. The repertoire includes about 78,000 clones, approximately 90% of them detected once, and over 3% sits in the top ten. Of note for this clone: Its cognate antigen is unknown.

Germline loops: CDR1 SGHNT, CDR2 YENEEA. With 1 base removed from V and 0 bases from J, the gap between germline ends came to 9 bases. The CDR3 consists of 15 residues. The input for sequencing was peripheral blood, taken 28 days after the second AZD1222 dose. The TCR comes from an adult who received the AZD1222 COVID-19 vaccine. V is TRBV11-3 and J is TRBJ1-1; D is uncertain. The DNA of the CDR3 is TGTGCCAGCAGCTTAGGAGGCAGCCTGAACACTGAAGCTTTCTTT. This translates into CASSLGGSLNTEAFF.